The 13 T cell receptor beta chains reported below all come from one sample, sequenced in a study of blood T cell repertoires in COVID-19 (dated by TCRdb to 2020 to 2022). Receptor libraries were prepared by the immunoSEQ multiplex PCR assay. TCRdb mirrors the immuneACCESS table, restricted to in-frame sequences. Some clones are absent from its copies; in checked studies, under half trace to an unresolved V gene, and the reason for the others is unknown. The sample table holds 150,000 to 200,000 clones, of which approximately 80% were seen once. About 15% of the sample is in the top ten clones. Sequencing was carried out using PBMCs or T cells enriched from blood (not recorded which). Receptor source: a man aged 45-65 years who had recovered from COVID-19.

The chain uses TRBV12-3 or TRBV12-4 and TRBJ1-3, with D possibly being TRBD1 (6 bases). Between the trimmed V and J ends, which lost 4 bases and 3 bases, there was a span of 7 bases. The CDR3 totals 13 residues. In DNA, the CDR3 is TGTGCCAGCAGTTGGACAGATGGAAACACCATATATTTT. Translated: CASSWTDGNTIYF.

The genes are TRBV28 and TRBJ1-6; 8 positions agree with TRBD1. Germline V gene data show CDR1 as MDHEN and CDR2 as SYDVKM. After removal of 5 bases from V and 8 bases from J, the junction contained 8 bases not matched to a gene. The CDR3 covers 15 residues. CDR3 sequence (DNA): TGTGCCAGCAGTAACGGGGACAGGCAAGATTCACCCCTCCACTTT. Translation gives CASSNGDRQDSPLHF.

The rearrangement joins TRBV4-1 to TRBJ1-5; 10 bases fit TRBD1. The CDR3 consists of 20 residues. V was clipped by 0 bases and J by 2 bases; unmatched bases: 13. CDR1 is MGHRA and CDR2 is YSYEKL in the germline V gene. CDR3 nucleotides: TGCGCCAGCAGCCAAGAAATTCCGGGACAGGGGTTTTTGCGCAATCAGCCCCAGCATTTT. Amino acid sequence: CASSQEIPGQGFLRNQPQHF.

This clone was counted once. The V and J genes are TRBV29-1 and TRBJ1-1, with D hard to call. From germline, CDR1 is SQVTM and CDR2 ANQGSEA. V was shortened by 3 bases and J by 1 base, with 9 bases between the two germline ends. The CDR3 is 13 residues long. The DNA for the CDR3 is TGCAGCGTTGATTTACGGGGGAACACTGAAGCTTTCTTT. Translating gives CSVDLRGNTEAFF.

This clone was detected a few times. This chain joins TRBV3-1 (or the pseudogene TRBV3-2) and TRBJ1-3; TRBD1 matches at 8 bases. The CDR3 is 16 residues long. V shed 5 bases and J 0 bases; nucleotides not matched to a gene: 6. In germline, CDR1 is LGHDT, CDR2 YNNKEL (reference sequence). The CDR3 sequence: CASSSHGQGSGNTIYF. The CDR3 DNA follows: TGTGCCAGCAGCTCACACGGACAGGGCTCTGGAAACACCATATATTTT.

This clone was picked up one time. The chain couples TRBV9 to TRBJ1-2, with D hard to call. The germline gives CDR1 SGDLS, CDR2 YYNGEE. The CDR3 consists of 14 residues. V lost 3 bases and J 4 bases, leaving 13 bases between the germline ends. For the CDR3, the DNA is TGTGCCAGCAGCGACCGACAATCACCCTATGGCTACACCTTC. It yields the protein CASSDRQSPYGYTF.

This clone appeared a single time. The CDR3 here is CASSLPLTGHGYTF. CDR3 bases: TGCGCCAGCAGCTTGCCTCTGACAGGGCACGGCTACACCTTC. The chain uses TRBV5-1 and TRBJ1-2; 7 bases agree with TRBD1. The J segment lost 8 bases and the V segment lost 1 base, leaving 8 bases of the junction unmatched. The length of the CDR3 is 14 residues. Germline loops: CDR1 SGHRS, CDR2 YFSETQ.

The gene calls are TRBV5-8 and TRBJ2-6; D perhaps matches TRBD1 (5 bases). Trimming left V 1 base short and J 2 bases short, with 10 bases between. Germline CDR1 is SGHTS and CDR2 is YDEGEE. The CDR3 totals 16 residues. The CDR3 loop reads CASSLIPRAGANVLTF. As DNA, the CDR3 is TGTGCCAGCAGCTTGATCCCCAGGGCTGGGGCCAACGTCCTGACTTTC. Combining the CDR3 with reference TRBV5-8 and TRBJ2-6 gives the whole variable domain EAGVTQSPTHLIKTRGQQATLRCSPISGHTSVYWYQQALGLGLQFLLWYDEGEERNRGNFPPRFSGRQFPNYSSELNVNALELEDSALYLCASSLIPRAGANVLTFGAGSRLTVL.

As for this clone: The junction shows a germline mismatch at one end, possibly a read error. The genes are TRBV3-1 (or the pseudogene TRBV3-2) and TRBJ1-6; D call uncertain. Looked up from germline, CDR1 is LGHDT and CDR2 is YNNKEL (reference sequence). CDR3 length equals 14 residues. The CDR3 nucleotides read TGTGCCAGCAGTCAAGTCACGGTGTATTCACCCCTCCACTTT. This codes for CASSQVTVYSPLHF.

The table lists this clone with many counts. V usage is TRBV2 and J usage is TRBJ2-5; TRBD2 matches at 13 bases. V gave up 4 bases and J gave up 9 bases; unmatched junction bases: 8. CDR1 and CDR2 (germline): SNHLY, FYNNEI. The CDR3 runs to 15 residues. The CDR3 sequence: CASSVAGTSGMAQYF. The CDR3, as DNA: TGTGCCAGCAGTGTCGCCGGGACTAGCGGGATGGCCCAGTACTTC.

V is TRBV19 and J is TRBJ2-2; 8 bases are a match to TRBD1. This CDR3 has 17 residues. Germline CDR1 LNHDA, CDR2 SQIVND (reference sequence). Germline trimming cut 3 bases from V and 3 bases from J; bases unmatched to any gene: 9. The CDR3 spells CASSIGLGQAYTGELFF. The CDR3 nucleotides read TGTGCCAGTAGTATTGGTTTGGGACAGGCGTACACCGGGGAGCTGTTTTTT.

The chain has TRBV19 and TRBJ2-1, with 11 bases identical to TRBD1. V dropped 11 bases and J dropped 1; count of bases not matched to a gene: 10. This CDR3 has 16 residues. The V gene's germline CDR1 is LNHDA and CDR2 SQIVND (reference sequence). The CDR3 DNA sequence: TGTGCCTCCCGGGACAGGGGGACTAGGTCCTACAATGAGCAGTTCTTC. Translated, it gives CASRDRGTRSYNEQFF.

This clone has only a few counts. The chain uses TRBV27 and TRBJ1-5, with a weak D call TRBD1 (6 bases). CDR3 size: 15 residues. Germline-derived CDR1 and CDR2 are MNHEY and SMNVEV (reference sequence). V gave up 6 bases and J gave up 0 bases, with 12 bases separating them. CDR3 coding DNA: TGTGCCAGCAGAACAGGGTACACTAGCAATCAGCCCCAGCATTTT. Amino acids: CASRTGYTSNQPQHF.